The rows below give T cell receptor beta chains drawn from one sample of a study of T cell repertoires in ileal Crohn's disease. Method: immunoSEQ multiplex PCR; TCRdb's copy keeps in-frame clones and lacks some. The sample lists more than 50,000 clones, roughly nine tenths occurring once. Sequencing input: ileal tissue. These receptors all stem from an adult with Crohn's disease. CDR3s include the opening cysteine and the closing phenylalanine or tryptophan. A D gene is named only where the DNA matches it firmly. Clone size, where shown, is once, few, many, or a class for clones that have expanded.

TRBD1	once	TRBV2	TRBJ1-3	CASSLSLGTVGNTIYF	TGTGCCAGCAGCCTCTCCCTCGGGACAGTCGGAAACACCATATATTTT
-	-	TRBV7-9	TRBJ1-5	CASSPAGLRQPQHF	TGTGCCAGCAGCCCGGCAGGGCTTCGTCAGCCCCAGCATTTT
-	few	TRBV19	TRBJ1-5	CASSVGGGYSNQPQHF	TGTGCCAGTAGTGTAGGAGGTGGATATAGCAATCAGCCCCAGCATTTT
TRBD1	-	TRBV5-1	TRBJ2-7	CASSSTGTGVQEQYF	TGCGCCAGCAGCTCGACCGGGACAGGGGTTCAAGAGCAGTACTTC
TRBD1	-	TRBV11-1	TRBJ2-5	CASSLDRGETQYF	TGTGCCAGCAGCTTGGACAGGGGGGAGACCCAGTACTTC
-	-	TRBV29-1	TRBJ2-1	CSVPGGPARNEQFF	TGCAGCGTTCCAGGAGGCCCCGCTCGCAATGAGCAGTTCTTC
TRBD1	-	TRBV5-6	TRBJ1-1	CASSWDREGAFF	TGTGCCAGCAGCTGGGACAGGGAGGGAGCTTTCTTT
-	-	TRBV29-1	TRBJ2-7	CSVGRTESYEQYF	TGCAGCGTTGGGCGGACTGAATCCTACGAGCAGTACTTC
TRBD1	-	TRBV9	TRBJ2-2	CASGTGGPGELFF	TGTGCCAGCGGGACAGGTGGGCCCGGGGAGCTGTTTTTT
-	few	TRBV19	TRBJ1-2	CASSRRQDADYGYTF	TGTGCCAGTAGTAGGAGACAGGATGCGGACTATGGCTACACCTTC
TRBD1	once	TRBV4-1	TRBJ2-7	CASSPGQGRGDEQYF	TGCGCCAGCAGCCCCGGACAGGGTCGAGGGGACGAGCAGTACTTC
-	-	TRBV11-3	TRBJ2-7	CASSSLHIHEQYF	TGTGCCAGCAGCTCGTTACACATCCACGAGCAGTACTTC
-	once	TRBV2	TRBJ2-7	CASGGFRGVTYEQYF	TGTGCCAGTGGGGGGTTTAGGGGAGTCACCTACGAGCAGTACTTC
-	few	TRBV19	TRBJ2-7	CASGTLREQYF	TGTGCCAGCGGGACATTGAGGGAGCAGTACTTC
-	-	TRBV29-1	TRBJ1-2	CSVEDRSYGYTF	TGCAGCGTTGAAGACAGATCCTATGGCTACACCTTC
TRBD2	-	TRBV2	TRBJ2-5	CASGGSGRRQETQYF	TGTGCCAGCGGAGGAAGCGGGAGGCGCCAAGAGACCCAGTACTTC
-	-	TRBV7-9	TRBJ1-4	CASYYQSGSTNEKLFF	TGTGCCAGCTACTACCAGTCAGGGTCAACTAATGAAAAACTGTTTTTT
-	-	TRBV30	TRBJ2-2	CAWSPSIDGELFF	TGTGCCTGGAGTCCATCTATCGACGGGGAGCTGTTTTTT
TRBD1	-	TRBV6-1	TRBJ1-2	CASSDWDSGYTF	TGTGCCAGCAGTGATTGGGACAGCGGCTACACCTTC
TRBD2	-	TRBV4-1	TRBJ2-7	CASSFSGSSYEQYF	TGCGCCAGCAGTTTTAGCGGGAGCTCCTACGAGCAGTACTTC
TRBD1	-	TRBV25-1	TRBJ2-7	CASSEETGPYEQYF	TGTGCCAGCAGTGAAGAGACAGGGCCATACGAGCAGTACTTC
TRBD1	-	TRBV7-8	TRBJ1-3	CASSPQGVHSGNTIYF	TGTGCCAGCAGCCCCCAGGGGGTTCACTCTGGAAACACCATATATTTT
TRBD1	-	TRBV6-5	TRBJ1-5	CASRPDRGWNQPQHF	TGTGCCAGCAGACCTGACAGGGGGTGGAATCAGCCCCAGCATTTT
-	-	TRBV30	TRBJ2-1	CVCPRRGAPNEQFF	TGTGTCTGCCCTCGGCGCGGGGCGCCTAATGAGCAGTTCTTC
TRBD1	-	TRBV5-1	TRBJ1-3	CASSLRSGGLKDF	TGCGCCAGCAGCTTACGGTCAGGGGGCCTTAAAGATTTT
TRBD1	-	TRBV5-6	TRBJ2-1	CASSPGQDYNEQFF	TGTGCCAGCAGCCCGGGACAGGACTACAATGAGCAGTTCTTC
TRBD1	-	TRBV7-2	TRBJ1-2	CASSPRTGGYDGYTF	TGTGCCAGCAGCCCACGGACAGGGGGGTATGATGGCTACACCTTC
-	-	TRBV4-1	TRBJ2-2	CASSQDFSAVTGELFF	TGCGCCAGCAGCCAAGATTTTTCAGCGGTCACCGGGGAGCTGTTTTTT
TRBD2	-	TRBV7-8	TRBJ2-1	CASSLLASGSVYEQFF	TGTGCCAGCAGCTTATTGGCTAGCGGGAGTGTTTATGAGCAGTTCTTC
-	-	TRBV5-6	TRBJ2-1	CASSLSGPGEQFF	TGTGCCAGCAGCTTATCAGGGCCCGGGGAGCAGTTCTTC
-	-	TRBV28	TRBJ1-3	CASRDSGVRDTIYF	TGTGCCAGCCGTGACTCCGGGGTGCGCGACACCATATATTTT
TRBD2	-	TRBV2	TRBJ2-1	CASRRTSGGNNEQFF	TGTGCCAGCAGAAGGACTAGCGGGGGGAACAATGAGCAGTTCTTC
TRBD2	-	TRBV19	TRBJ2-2	CASQRGLNTGELFF	TGTGCCAGTCAGCGGGGGCTGAACACCGGGGAGCTGTTTTTT
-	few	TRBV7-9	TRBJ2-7	CASSLSSATYEQYF	TGTGCCAGCAGCTTATCTAGCGCTACCTACGAGCAGTACTTC
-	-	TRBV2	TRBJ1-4	CASSEGSGIGILFF	TGTGCCAGCAGTGAAGGGTCCGGGATCGGGATACTGTTTTTT